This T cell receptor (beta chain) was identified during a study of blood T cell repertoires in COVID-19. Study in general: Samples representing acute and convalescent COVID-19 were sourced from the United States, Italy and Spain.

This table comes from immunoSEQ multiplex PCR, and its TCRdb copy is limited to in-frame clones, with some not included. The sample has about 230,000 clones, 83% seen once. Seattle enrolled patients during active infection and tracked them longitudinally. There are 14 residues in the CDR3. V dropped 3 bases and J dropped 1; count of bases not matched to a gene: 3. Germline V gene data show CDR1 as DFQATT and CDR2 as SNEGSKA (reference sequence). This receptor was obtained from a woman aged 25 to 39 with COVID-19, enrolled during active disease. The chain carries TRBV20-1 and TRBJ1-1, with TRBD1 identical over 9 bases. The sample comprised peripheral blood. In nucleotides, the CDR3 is TGCAGTGCTAGTAAACAGGGGGCGAACACTGAAGCTTTCTTT. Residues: CSASKQGANTEAFF.